Listed here is a single TCR beta chain. Its antigen is undetermined. Method: immunoSEQ multiplex PCR; TCRdb's copy keeps in-frame clones and lacks some. The table lists tens of thousands of clones, around 87% of them singletons. This entry is derived from a study of OX40 agonist ivuxolimab in advanced cancers. Across the study: An agonistic human IgG2 monoclonal antibody against OX40 (CD134) was given. At doses from 0.01 to 10 mg/kg, patients were given intravenous ivuxolimab every 2 weeks. General observations from the study: Partial responders receiving 0.1-3.0 mg/kg showed among the lowest clonal expansion. In the 0.1 to 3.0 mg/kg range, CD4+ and CD8+ blood T cells had expanded clonally by week 6.

The source of this sequence is an adult with an advanced solid tumor such as melanoma, head and neck, liver or kidney cancer. Sequenced here: CD4+ or CD8+ T cells sorted from blood, sampled in a trial of the OX40 agonist ivuxolimab.

The CDR3 region has the DNA TGTGCCAGCAGTTACAATGAAGAAATTAGCAATCAGCCCCAGCATTTT. This translates into CASSYNEEISNQPQHF. The chain couples TRBV6-6 to TRBJ1-5; D gene ambiguous. This CDR3 contains 16 residues. V lost 2 bases to trimming and J lost 0 bases, with 11 bases between them. The germline V gene encodes CDR1 MNHNY and CDR2 SVGAGI (reference sequence).